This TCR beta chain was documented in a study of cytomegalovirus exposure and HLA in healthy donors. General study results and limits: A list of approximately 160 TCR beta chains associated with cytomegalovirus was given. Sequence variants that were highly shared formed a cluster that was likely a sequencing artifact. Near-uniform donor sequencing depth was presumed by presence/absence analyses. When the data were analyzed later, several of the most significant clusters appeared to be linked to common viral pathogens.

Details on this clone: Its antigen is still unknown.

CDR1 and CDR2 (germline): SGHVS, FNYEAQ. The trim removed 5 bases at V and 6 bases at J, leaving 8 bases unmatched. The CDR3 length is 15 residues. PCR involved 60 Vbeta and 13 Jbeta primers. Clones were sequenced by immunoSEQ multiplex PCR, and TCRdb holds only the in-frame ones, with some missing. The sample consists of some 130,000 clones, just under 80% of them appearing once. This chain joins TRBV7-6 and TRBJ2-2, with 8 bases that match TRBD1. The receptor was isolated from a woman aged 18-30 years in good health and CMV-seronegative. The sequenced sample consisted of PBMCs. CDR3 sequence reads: CASSRGQAGAGELFF. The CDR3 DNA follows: TGTGCCAGCAGCCGGGGACAGGCTGGGGCCGGGGAGCTGTTTTTT.